The clone carrying this T cell receptor beta chain was seen once. No antigen is known for it. Trimming took off 7 bases at V and 4 bases at J, with 11 bases between the two ends. Germline V gene lookup returns CDR1 SQVTM and CDR2 ANQGSEA. CDR3 length equals 12 residues. These data are taken from a study of long-term antiretroviral therapy in people with HIV. General study findings and limits: The clones with expansion before ART were dominant in the repertoire at all time points.

Survey-level immunoSEQ v3.0 assays were run. The repertoire was sequenced with immunoSEQ multiplex PCR; TCRdb's copy has only in-frame clones and lacks some. There are some 28,000 clones in the sample; more than 85% occur only once, and 10% lies in the top ten. This rearrangement joins TRBV29-1 to TRBJ1-5, with D possibly TRBD1 on 5 matching bases. This sequence originates from a man in his forties or fifties with HIV. This specimen consisted of unsorted PBMCs, obtained 6.2 years after starting antiretroviral therapy. CDR3 nucleotides: TGCAGCGCCGGGGGGGGGAATCAGCCCCAGCATTTT. The encoded protein is CSAGGGNQPQHF.